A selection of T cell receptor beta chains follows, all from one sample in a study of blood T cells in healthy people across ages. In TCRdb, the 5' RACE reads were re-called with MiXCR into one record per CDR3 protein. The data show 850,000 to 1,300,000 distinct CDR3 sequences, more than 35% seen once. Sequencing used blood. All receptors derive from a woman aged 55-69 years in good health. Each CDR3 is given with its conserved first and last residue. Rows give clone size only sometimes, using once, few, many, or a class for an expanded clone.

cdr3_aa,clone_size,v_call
CAGSLARGLNSPLHF,.,TRBV12-3/TRBV12-4
CSAAEVAGGSTDAQYF,.,TRBV20-1
CAQKGPDSSYEQYF,.,TRBV2
CSARGQNTGELFF,.,TRBV20-1
CASSVGPPSAEQYF,few,TRBV9
CSAWVWTSGRREQYF,.,TRBV20-1
CASSDSGRANEQFF,few,TRBV2
CASSLGGWEVTYEQCF,.,TRBV11-2
CASKQGASNQPQHF,.,TRBV6-2/TRBV6-3
CASSMDRVGTPEAFF,.,TRBV6-6
CSVIRGSYNEQYF,once,TRBV29-1
CSARGTSGRREQSYEQYF,few,TRBV20-1